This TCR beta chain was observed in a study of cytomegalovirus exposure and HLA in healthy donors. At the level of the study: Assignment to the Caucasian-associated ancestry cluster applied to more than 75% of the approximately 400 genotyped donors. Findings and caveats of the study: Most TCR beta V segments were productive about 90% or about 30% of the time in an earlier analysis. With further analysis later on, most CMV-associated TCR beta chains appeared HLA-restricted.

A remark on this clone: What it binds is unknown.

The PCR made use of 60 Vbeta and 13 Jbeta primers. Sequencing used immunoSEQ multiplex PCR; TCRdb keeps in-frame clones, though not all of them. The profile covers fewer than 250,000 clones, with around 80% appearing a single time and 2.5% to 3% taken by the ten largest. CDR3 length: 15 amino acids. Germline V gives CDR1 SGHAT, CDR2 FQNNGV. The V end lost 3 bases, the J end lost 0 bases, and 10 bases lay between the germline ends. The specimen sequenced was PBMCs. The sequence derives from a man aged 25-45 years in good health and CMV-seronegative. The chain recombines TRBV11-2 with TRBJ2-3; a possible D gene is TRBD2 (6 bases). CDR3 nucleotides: TGTGCCAGCAGCTTTTCCGGGGGAAGCACAGATACGCAGTATTTT. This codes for CASSFSGGSTDTQYF.